The 18 T cell receptor beta chains below come from one sample, sequenced in a study of CD8 T cells in Susac syndrome. RNA, at about 0.5 to 1 ug, was reverse transcribed with random hexamers. TCRdb re-analysed the immunoSEQ multiplex PCR reads in MiXCR, keeping a single row per CDR3 protein. Here the sample spans more than 150,000 distinct CDR3 sequences, roughly 95% being singletons. The sample was CD4+ T cells from PBMCs. All receptors derive from a human donor with Susac syndrome.

The CDR3 nucleotides read TGCAGTGTTAGGGGGTCGGGGGGCCGGACTGAAGCTTTCTTT. It yields the protein CSVRGSGGRTEAFF. V usage is TRBV20-1 and J usage is TRBJ1-1, with D possibly matching TRBD1 (6 bases). Germline V lookup: CDR1 DFQATT, CDR2 SNEGSKA (reference sequence). V was trimmed by 7 bases and J by 5 bases, leaving 20 bases between them. This CDR3 has 14 amino acids.

The V call is TRBV29-1, the J call TRBJ2-5, with TRBD2 as a possible D gene (5 bases). The length of the CDR3 is 12 residues. The germline V gene encodes CDR1 SQVTM and CDR2 ANQGSEA. Trimming stripped 3 bases from V and 4 bases from J, with 9 bases between. CDR3 in amino acids: CSVEGSGETQYF. CDR3 DNA: TGCAGCGTTGAGGGGAGCGGAGAGACCCAGTACTTC.

The CDR3 region is CSAATTENGELFF. The CDR3 region has the DNA TGCAGCGCCGCGACTACAGAGAACGGGGAGCTGTTTTTT. The rearrangement uses TRBV29-1 and TRBJ2-2; D might be TRBD2 (5 bases). The CDR3 loop spans 13 amino acids. The germline CDR1 and CDR2 sequences are SQVTM and ANQGSEA. V lost 7 bases, J lost 7 bases, and 16 bases lay in between.

This clonotype was observed once. This chain links TRBV29-1 with TRBJ2-5; possible D gene TRBD1, 6 bases. The CDR3 loop spans 15 amino acids. CDR1 and CDR2 (germline): SQVTM, ANQGSEA. V was pared by 1 base and J by 4 bases, with 16 bases between. This chain's CDR3 is CSVEGVTGTRETQYF. The CDR3 nucleotides read TGCAGCGTTGAAGGGGTAACAGGGACCCGAGAGACCCAGTACTTC. The variable domain in full, with the rest retrieved from reference TRBV29-1 and TRBJ2-5, is SAVISQKPSRDICQRGTSLTIQCQVDSQVTMMFWYRQQPGQSLTLIATANQGSEATYESGFVIDKFPISRPNLTFSTLTVSNMSPEDSSIYLCSVEGVTGTRETQYFGPGTRLLVL.

The chain combines TRBV5-6 with TRBJ2-1; 9 bases map to TRBD1. V gave up 2 bases and J gave up 5 bases; unmatched junction bases: 2. CDR1 is SGHDT, CDR2 YYEEEE, per germline. The CDR3 totals 14 residues. CDR3 region: CASSFGTGNNEQFF. DNA of the CDR3: TGTGCCAGCAGCTTTGGGACAGGGAACAATGAGCAGTTCTTC. Based on the CDR3 plus reference TRBV5-6 and TRBJ2-1, the full variable domain is DAGVTQSPTHLIKTRGQQVTLRCSPKSGHDTVSWYQQALGQGPQFIFQYYEEEERQRGNFPDRFSGHQFPNYSSELNVNALLLGDSALYLCASSFGTGNNEQFFGPGTRLTVL.

The chain has TRBV24-1 and TRBJ2-5; 11 bases are a match to TRBD1. The germline gives CDR1 KGHDR, CDR2 SFDVKD. This CDR3 is built from 17 residues. V trimming: 5 bases; J trimming: 5 bases; junction bases outside the gene matches: 12. The CDR3 loop reads CATSGGIRTGGDETQYF. The CDR3 coding sequence is TGTGCCACCAGTGGGGGGATAAGGACAGGGGGCGATGAGACCCAGTACTTC.

This clonotype was recorded once. The chain links TRBV4-3 to TRBJ2-4; no clear D. This CDR3 contains 12 residues. V shed 0 bases and J shed 5 bases, with 2 bases lying between them. Germline CDR1 reads LGHNA; CDR2 reads YSLEER. CDR3 amino acids: CASSQEQNIQYF. The CDR3 DNA reads TGCGCCAGCAGCCAAGAGCAAAACATTCAGTACTTC.

The chain links TRBV7-2 to TRBJ2-1; tentatively, D is TRBD1 or TRBD2 (5 bases each). The CDR3 spans 13 residues. Germline V gene sequence: CDR1 SGHTA, CDR2 FQGNSA. V lost 2 bases to trimming and J lost 8 bases, with 10 bases between them. In DNA form, the CDR3 reads TGTGCCAGCAGCTTACTGGGACGCGATGAGCAGTTCTTC. Its translation: CASSLLGRDEQFF.

The V and J genes are TRBV20-1 and TRBJ2-7; D not certain. Trimming left V 4 bases short and J 3 bases short, with 10 bases between. The CDR3 totals 12 residues. Per the germline V gene, CDR1 is DFQATT and CDR2 is SNEGSKA (reference sequence). CDR3 sequence reads: CSAMGGNYEQYF. For the CDR3, the DNA is TGCAGTGCTATGGGCGGTAACTACGAGCAGTACTTC.

This chain's CDR3 is CASRLARSNNEQFF. As DNA, the CDR3 is TGTGCCAGTAGACTAGCAAGGTCTAACAATGAGCAGTTCTTC. The V gene is TRBV19, the J gene TRBJ2-1, with TRBD2 as a possible D gene (6 bases). Germline values: CDR1 LNHDA, CDR2 SQIVND (reference sequence). The germline V and J ends were trimmed by 6 bases and 5 bases, with 14 bases remaining between them. This CDR3 is built from 14 residues. Complete variable domain (other parts from reference TRBV19 and TRBJ2-1): DGGITQSPKYLFRKEGQNVTLSCEQNLNHDAMYWYRQDPGQGLRLIYYSQIVNDFQKGDIAEGYSVSREKKESFPLTVTSAQKNPTAFYLCASRLARSNNEQFFGPGTRLTVL.

This chain uses TRBV7-2 with TRBJ2-2, with unresolved D. The V gene lost 2 bases and the J gene lost 3 bases, with 4 bases spanning the gap. Per germline, CDR1 SGHTA and CDR2 FQGNSA. The CDR3 length is 13 residues. CDR3 sequence: CASSLIHTGELFF. The CDR3 region has the DNA TGTGCCAGCAGCTTAATTCACACCGGGGAGCTGTTTTTT.

The DNA for the CDR3 is TGCAGCGCCACGTTGACAAGCAACTATGGCTACACCTTC. This sequence encodes CSATLTSNYGYTF. The chain is built from TRBV29-1 and TRBJ1-2, with D unresolved. Germline V gene sequence: CDR1 SQVTM, CDR2 ANQGSEA. The CDR3 sequence is 13 residues long. V lost 7 bases, J lost 2 bases, and 14 bases lay in between.

The genes are TRBV18 and TRBJ1-3, with 8 bases aligning to TRBD1. The CDR3 covers 13 residues. Germline CDR1 and CDR2: KGHSH and LQKENI. V shed 6 bases and J 4 bases; nucleotides not matched to a gene: 2. The CDR3 DNA sequence: TGTGCCAGCTCGACAGGGGAAGGAAACACCATATATTTT. Translating gives CASSTGEGNTIYF.

In its sample, this clonotype was seen once. The chain couples TRBV30 to TRBJ1-5; D possibly corresponds to TRBD1 (6 bases). V lost 2 bases and J 7 bases, leaving 12 bases between the germline ends. CDR3 length equals 13 residues. Germline V gene sequence: CDR1 GTSNPN, CDR2 SVGIG (reference sequence). CDR3 sequence: CAWSRTAGQPQHF. The CDR3, as DNA: TGTGCCTGGAGTAGGACAGCAGGGCAGCCCCAGCATTTT.

The chain carries TRBV20-1 and TRBJ2-2; the D gene could be TRBD1 or TRBD2 (5 bases each). CDR3 length equals 13 residues. Germline CDR1 is DFQATT and CDR2 is SNEGSKA (reference sequence). Between the trimmed V and J ends, which lost 3 bases and 6 bases, there was a span of 11 bases. The CDR3 region is CSARPPGPGELFF. CDR3 in DNA: TGCAGTGCTAGGCCACCGGGACCCGGGGAGCTGTTTTTT.

The genes are TRBV30 and TRBJ1-2, with 8 bases aligning to TRBD1. The length of the CDR3 is 13 residues. Germline values: CDR1 GTSNPN, CDR2 SVGIG (reference sequence). Germline trimming cut 1 base from V and 7 bases from J; bases unmatched to any gene: 5. CDR3 sequence: CAWSARTGSGYTF. CDR3 DNA: TGTGCCTGGAGTGCCCGGACAGGGAGTGGCTACACCTTC.

This chain joins TRBV12-3 or TRBV12-4 and TRBJ2-7; the match to TRBD2 covers 7 bases. The CDR3 totals 17 residues. The ends lost 5 bases at V and 1 base at J; junction bases unmatched: 14. The CDR3 coding sequence is TGTGCCAGCAGTCCCCGGTCGGGGCGGGAGCGTTCCTACGAGCAGTACTTC. It codes for CASSPRSGRERSYEQYF.

The chain uses TRBV12-3 or TRBV12-4 and TRBJ1-6; 8 bases align to TRBD1. V lost 5 bases, J lost 9 bases, and 24 bases stayed unmatched. The CDR3 consists of 20 residues. The CDR3 DNA reads as TGTGCCAGCAGTAAGTCCCCCAGGGGGCATAGTCGGGGTTCAAGTTCACCCCTCCACTTT. Translated: CASSKSPRGHSRGSSSPLHF.